Shown below are 21 T cell receptor beta chains from a single sample sequenced in a study of cytotoxic CD8 clonotypes in ibrutinib-treated CLL. This table comes from immunoSEQ multiplex PCR, and its TCRdb copy is limited to in-frame clones, with some not included. The sample comprises hundreds of thousands of clones, around 70% of which are singletons, and roughly 5.8% rests with the top ten. Sequencing used PBMCs, obtained after 12 months of ibrutinib treatment. The receptors derive from a human donor with chronic lymphocytic leukemia.

Here the CDR3 reads CASGPTGLSYEQYF. CDR3 nucleotides: TGTGCCAGCGGTCCGACAGGACTTTCCTACGAGCAGTACTTC. The chain recombines TRBV5-8 with TRBJ2-7; weak D call: TRBD1 (6 bases). The germline V gene has CDR1 SGHTS and CDR2 YDEGEE. The V end was cut by 7 bases, the J end by 1 base, with 15 bases between. The CDR3 consists of 14 residues.

This clone was counted a few times. This chain connects TRBV7-2 to TRBJ2-7; unclear D gene. This CDR3 is 11 amino acids long. Trimming took off 6 bases at V and 1 base at J, with 4 bases between the two ends. Per germline, CDR1 SGHTA and CDR2 FQGNSA. CDR3 coding DNA: TGTGCCAGCAGACAATCCTACGAGCAGTACTTC. Translation: CASRQSYEQYF.

A few counts support this clone. The chain is built from TRBV7-3 and TRBJ1-6; D is unclear. Germline V gene lookup returns CDR1 SGHTA and CDR2 FQGTGA. The CDR3 spans 14 residues. V lost 5 bases, J lost 7 bases, and 12 bases lay in between. The CDR3: CASSARQVNSPLHF. In DNA form, the CDR3 reads TGTGCCAGCAGCGCCCGACAAGTCAATTCACCCCTCCACTTT.

In its sample, this clone was seen a few times. V gene TRBV6-5 combines with J gene TRBJ2-7, with TRBD1 identical over 7 bases. In germline, CDR1 is MNHEY, CDR2 SVGAGI. Losses at the gene ends were 7 bases for V and 5 bases for J; bases not matched to a gene: 11. The CDR3 extends over 14 amino acids. The CDR3 loop reads CASTMDRTRNEQYF. CDR3 sequence (DNA): TGTGCCAGCACCATGGACAGGACCCGGAACGAGCAGTACTTC.

The gene calls are TRBV18 and TRBJ1-3; D gene uncertain. The CDR3 has 12 residues. The ends were cut back, 6 bases at V and 2 bases at J, with 5 bases in the middle. The germline V gene encodes CDR1 KGHSH and CDR2 LQKENI. CDR3 loop: CASSPTGNTIYF. For the CDR3, the DNA is TGTGCCAGCTCTCCCACTGGAAACACCATATATTTT.

The rearrangement links TRBV6-5 to TRBJ1-2; tentative D call: TRBD1 (5 bases). The CDR3 is 14 residues long. Germline V lookup: CDR1 MNHEY, CDR2 SVGAGI. Trimming left V 5 bases short and J 6 bases short, with 16 bases between. CDR3 in amino acids: CASSRRQILHGYTF. The CDR3 nucleotides read TGTGCCAGCAGTCGAAGACAGATACTCCATGGCTACACCTTC.

The chain combines TRBV14 with TRBJ2-7, with TRBD1 as a possible D gene (5 bases). V dropped 2 bases and J dropped 2 bases, with 13 bases sitting between them. This CDR3 comprises 15 residues. Germline loops: CDR1 SGHDN, CDR2 FVKESK. The CDR3 DNA follows: TGTGCCAGCAGCCAACAGGGCCTACGCACCTACGAGCAGTACTTC. Translating it yields CASSQQGLRTYEQYF.

V gene TRBV5-8 combines with J gene TRBJ1-5; D is uncertain. V was trimmed by 4 bases and J by 0 bases, leaving 11 bases between them. Per germline, CDR1 SGHTS and CDR2 YDEGEE. This CDR3 is built from 15 residues. The CDR3 DNA is TGTGCCAGCAGCCTCGAGTTGTATAGCAATCAGCCCCAGCATTTT. It yields the protein CASSLELYSNQPQHF.

V is TRBV28 and J is TRBJ1-1; no clear D gene. This CDR3 has 13 residues. In germline, CDR1 is MDHEN, CDR2 SYDVKM. Trimming took 5 bases from V and 3 from J, leaving 10 bases between them. The CDR3 coding sequence is TGTGCCAGCAGTCCCCCCCATCACACTGAAGCTTTCTTT. This translates into CASSPPHHTEAFF.

V usage is TRBV7-3 and J usage is TRBJ2-3, with D possibly TRBD2 on 6 matching bases. V gave up 3 bases and J gave up 1 base, with 11 bases separating them. The CDR3 loop spans 15 amino acids. Per germline, CDR1 SGHTA and CDR2 FQGTGA. CDR3 bases: TGTGCCAGCAGCTTGGGACTTGGGGGCACAGATACGCAGTATTTT. Translating it yields CASSLGLGGTDTQYF.

The chain is built from TRBV6-5 and TRBJ2-3; TRBD2 matches at 9 bases. The length of the CDR3 is 15 residues. V shed 5 bases, J shed 2 bases, and the junction held 5 bases outside the gene matches. Per the germline V gene, CDR1 is MNHEY and CDR2 is SVGAGI. CDR3 sequence (DNA): TGTGCCAGCAGTCCCAGCGGGGGGACCACAGATACGCAGTATTTT. This codes for CASSPSGGTTDTQYF.

The rearrangement links TRBV5-4 to TRBJ1-2; 9 bases agree with TRBD1. CDR3 length equals 17 residues. Germline lookup yields CDR1 SGHNT and CDR2 YYREEE (reference sequence). V lost 4 bases and J lost 3; bases outside the gene matches: 13. CDR3 amino acids: CASSLAGQGGFYYGYTF. The CDR3 region has the DNA TGTGCCAGCAGCCTCGCGGGACAGGGTGGCTTTTACTATGGCTACACCTTC.

A remark on this clone: Other nucleotide sequences from this sample produce the same CDR3. This rearrangement joins TRBV29-1 to TRBJ1-4; perhaps TRBD1 as D (5 bases). Trimming stripped 4 bases from V and 8 bases from J, with 11 bases between. Germline CDR1 and CDR2: SQVTM and ANQGSEA. CDR3 length: 12 residues. CDR3 region: CSVGGGREKLFF. CDR3 DNA: TGCAGCGTTGGCGGGGGAAGAGAAAAACTGTTTTTT. Supplemented by reference TRBV29-1 and TRBJ1-4, the full variable domain reads SAVISQKPSRDICQRGTSLTIQCQVDSQVTMMFWYRQQPGQSLTLIATANQGSEATYESGFVIDKFPISRPNLTFSTLTVSNMSPEDSSIYLCSVGGGREKLFFGSGTQLSVL.

This chain links TRBV10-3 with TRBJ2-7; 7 positions match TRBD1. This CDR3 comprises 14 residues. V trimming: 6 bases; J trimming: 0 bases; junction bases outside the gene matches: 5. Germline V gene sequence: CDR1 ENHRY, CDR2 SYGVKD. This CDR3 reads CAIRGQSSSYEQYF. In nucleotides, the CDR3 is TGTGCCATCAGGGGACAGTCAAGCTCCTACGAGCAGTACTTC.

V is TRBV7-9 and J is TRBJ1-2; D call uncertain. V gave up 1 base and J gave up 4 bases, with 10 bases separating them. Germline assignment: CDR1 SEHNR and CDR2 FQNEAQ (reference sequence). CDR3 size: 14 residues. The DNA of the CDR3 is TGTGCCAGCAGCTTAGTGGGGAGCCCCTATGGCTACACCTTC. This sequence encodes CASSLVGSPYGYTF.

V is TRBV9 and J is TRBJ2-7; either TRBD1 or TRBD2 may supply D (6 bases each). The V end was cut by 0 bases, the J end by 5 bases, with 15 bases between. The CDR3 loop spans 15 amino acids. CDR1 and CDR2 from the germline V gene are SGDLS and YYNGEE. The CDR3 sequence: CASSVGGAGLDEQYF. The CDR3 DNA reads TGTGCCAGCAGCGTAGGGGGGGCGGGCCTGGACGAGCAGTACTTC.

This clone was counted a few times. The chain employs TRBV4-3 and TRBJ2-7; D might be TRBD2 (6 bases). The germline CDR1 and CDR2 sequences are LGHNA and YSLEER. The CDR3 contains 18 residues. V lost 8 bases and J lost 3, with 29 bases in between. The CDR3 nucleotides read TGCGCCAGCGGACTAAAAACGAAGCGGACGGAGTTAAGCTACGAGCAGTACTTC. This encodes CASGLKTKRTELSYEQYF.

The sample holds one count of this clone. The chain joins TRBV18 to TRBJ2-5; D may match TRBD1 or TRBD2 (5 bases each). From germline, CDR1 is KGHSH and CDR2 LQKENI. This CDR3 contains 15 residues. Trimming took 3 bases from V and 1 from J, leaving 12 bases between them. CDR3 nucleotides: TGTGCCAGCTCACCTGGGAGAGGGGCCCAAGAGACCCAGTACTTC. Residues: CASSPGRGAQETQYF.

The chain links TRBV19 to TRBJ1-1; TRBD1 matches 11 bases. CDR1 and CDR2 (germline): LNHDA, SQIVND (reference sequence). This CDR3 has 17 residues. Unmatched junction bases numbered 12, after V lost 5 bases and J lost 4 bases. CDR3 nucleotide sequence: TGTGCCAGTAGTCCTGGACAGGGGGCGAGCGGAGGCACTGAAGCTTTCTTT. It is translated as CASSPGQGASGGTEAFF.

This chain uses TRBV6-5 with TRBJ2-3; D is possibly TRBD2 (6 bases). The CDR3 runs to 16 residues. Looked up from germline, CDR1 is MNHEY and CDR2 is SVGAGI. V dropped 3 bases and J dropped 4 bases, with 17 bases sitting between them. The CDR3 nucleotides are TGTGCCAGCAGTTATGCCCCGATGGGGGGAGCAGATACGCAGTATTTT. Translating gives CASSYAPMGGADTQYF.

The chain links TRBV5-1 to TRBJ2-1; D tentatively fits TRBD1 or TRBD2 (5 bases each). V was pared by 2 bases and J by 6 bases, with 15 bases between. Germline values: CDR1 SGHRS, CDR2 YFSETQ. CDR3 length equals 15 residues. CDR3 amino acids: CASSLVVGTSNEQFF. As DNA, the CDR3 is TGCGCCAGCAGCTTAGTAGTTGGGACGAGCAATGAGCAGTTCTTC.